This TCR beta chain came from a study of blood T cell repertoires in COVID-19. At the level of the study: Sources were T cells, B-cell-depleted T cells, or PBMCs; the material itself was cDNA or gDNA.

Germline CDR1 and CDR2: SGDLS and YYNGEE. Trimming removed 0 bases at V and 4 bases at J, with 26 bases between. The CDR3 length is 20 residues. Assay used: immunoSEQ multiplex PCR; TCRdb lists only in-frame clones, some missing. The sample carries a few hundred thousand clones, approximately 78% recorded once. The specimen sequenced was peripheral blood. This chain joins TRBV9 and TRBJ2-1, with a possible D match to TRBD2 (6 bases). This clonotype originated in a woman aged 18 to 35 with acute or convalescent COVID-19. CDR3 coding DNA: TGTGCCAGCAGCGTAGATGTTCGCTCCGGGAGAGCAAAAGATTACAATGAGCAGTTCTTC. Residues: CASSVDVRSGRAKDYNEQFF. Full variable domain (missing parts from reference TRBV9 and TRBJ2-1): DSGVTQTPKHLITATGQRVTLRCSPRSGDLSVYWYQQSLDQGLQFLIQYYNGEERAKGNILERFSAQQFPDLHSELNLSSLELGDSALYFCASSVDVRSGRAKDYNEQFFGPGTRLTVL.